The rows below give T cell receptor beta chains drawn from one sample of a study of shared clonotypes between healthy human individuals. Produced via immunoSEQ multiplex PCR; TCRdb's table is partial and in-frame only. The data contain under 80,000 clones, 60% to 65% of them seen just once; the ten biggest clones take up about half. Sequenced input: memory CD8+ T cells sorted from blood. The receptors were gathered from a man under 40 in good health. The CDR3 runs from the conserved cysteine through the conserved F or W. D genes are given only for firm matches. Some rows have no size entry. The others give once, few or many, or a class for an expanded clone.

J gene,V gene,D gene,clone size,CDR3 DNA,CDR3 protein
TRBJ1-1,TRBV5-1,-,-,TGCGCCAGCAGCTTGGACAGGGCGAACACTGAAGCTTTCTTT,CASSLDRANTEAFF
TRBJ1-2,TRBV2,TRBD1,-,TGTGCCAGCAGTAGGACAGGGGGCAACTATGGCTACACCTTC,CASSRTGGNYGYTF
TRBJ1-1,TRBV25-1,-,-,TGTGCCAGCAGTGGGGGGCTTGGTGGAGGCACTGAAGCTTTCTTT,CASSGGLGGGTEAFF
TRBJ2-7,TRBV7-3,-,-,TGTGCCAGCAGCTTATATCTAGCTGATTCTTACGAGCAGTACTTC,CASSLYLADSYEQYF
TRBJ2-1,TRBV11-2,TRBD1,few,TGTGCCAGCAGCTCCTACTGGGACAGCGCAAACAATGAGCAGTTCTTC,CASSSYWDSANNEQFF
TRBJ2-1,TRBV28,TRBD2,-,TGTGCCAGCAGTCTTCCGGGACTAGCGGGAGGTGTGTCCTACAATGAGCAGTTCTTC,CASSLPGLAGGVSYNEQFF
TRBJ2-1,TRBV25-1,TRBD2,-,TGTGCCAGCAGTGAGCGAACTCCTACTAGCGGTAATGAGCAGTTCTTC,CASSERTPTSGNEQFF
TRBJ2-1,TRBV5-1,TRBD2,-,TGCGCCAGCAGCCCTCCACTAGCGGGCTCCTACAATGAGCAGTTCTTC,CASSPPLAGSYNEQFF
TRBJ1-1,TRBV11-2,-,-,TGTGCCGTCCGACAAGAGAACACTGAAGCTTTCTTT,CAVRQENTEAFF
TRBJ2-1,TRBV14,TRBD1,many,TGTGCCAGCAGCCGCGGACAGGGGTTGAAGAATGAGCAGTTCTTC,CASSRGQGLKNEQFF
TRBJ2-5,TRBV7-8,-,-,TGTGCCAGCAGCTTGTTAGCGGACCAAGAGACCCAGTACTTC,CASSLLADQETQYF
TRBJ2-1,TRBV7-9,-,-,TGTGCCAGCAGCCGCGAGGGGGATGAGCAGTTCTTC,CASSREGDEQFF
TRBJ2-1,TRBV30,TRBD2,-,TGTGCCTCGGAGCGGGAGGAGGTGTATGAGCAGTTCTTC,CASEREEVYEQFF
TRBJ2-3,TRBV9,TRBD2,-,TGTGCCAGCAGCGCCGGGACTAGCGGGAGTATCACAGATACGCAGTATTTT,CASSAGTSGSITDTQYF
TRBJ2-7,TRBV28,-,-,TGTGCCAGCAGTTCGTCTAGCTACGAGCAGTACTTC,CASSSSSYEQYF
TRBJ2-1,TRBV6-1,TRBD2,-,TGTGCCAGCAGTGAAGAGGAGACTAGCGGGAGGGGAGATGAGCAGTTCTTC,CASSEEETSGRGDEQFF
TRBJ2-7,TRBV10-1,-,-,TGCGCCAGCAGTTCCGGGACGGTGGGTTACGAGCAGTACTTC,CASSSGTVGYEQYF
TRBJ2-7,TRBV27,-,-,TGTGCCAGCAGTCCACAGGGAGAAAACGGCGAGCAGTACTTC,CASSPQGENGEQYF
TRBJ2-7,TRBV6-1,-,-,TGTGCCAGCAGGGGTCTCCTTTACGAGCAGTACTTC,CASRGLLYEQYF
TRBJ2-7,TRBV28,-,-,TGTGCCAGTAATTTTGACTTTTCCTACGAGCAGTACTTC,CASNFDFSYEQYF
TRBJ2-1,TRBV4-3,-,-,TGCGCCAGCAGCCAAGAACTGGGGCCCTACAATGAGCAGTTCTTC,CASSQELGPYNEQFF
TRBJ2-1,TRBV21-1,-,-,TGTGCCAGCAGCAACTTTAGGACAGGGTATGGGATTTACAATGAGCAGTTCTTC,CASSNFRTGYGIYNEQFF
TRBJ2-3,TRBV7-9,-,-,TGTGCCAGCAGCCCCGGCGAGGGAAGCACAGATACGCAGTATTTT,CASSPGEGSTDTQYF
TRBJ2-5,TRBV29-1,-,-,TGCAGCGTTACCCTACCCCGGGAGAAGCGACAAGAGACCCAGTACTTC,CSVTLPREKRQETQYF
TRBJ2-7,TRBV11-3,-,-,TGTGCCAGCAGCCTAGGCGGGGACGACTCCTACGAGCAGTACTTC,CASSLGGDDSYEQYF
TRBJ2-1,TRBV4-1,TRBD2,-,TGCGCCAGCAGTCTCCCGGGACTAGCATTGTTCTTC,CASSLPGLALFF
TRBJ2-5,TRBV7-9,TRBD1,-,TGTGCCAGCAGCCGGACAGGGGCGCGGGAGACCCAGTACTTC,CASSRTGARETQYF
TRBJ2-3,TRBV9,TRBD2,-,TGTGCCAGCAGCAAAGCTGGGACTAGCGGACCCACAGATACGCAGTATTTT,CASSKAGTSGPTDTQYF
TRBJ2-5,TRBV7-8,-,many,TGTGCCAGCAGCTTCAGGATCCAAGAGACCCAGTACTTC,CASSFRIQETQYF
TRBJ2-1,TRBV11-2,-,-,TGTGCCAGCAGTCGAAGGGACACGAGGGAGCAGTTCTTC,CASSRRDTREQFF
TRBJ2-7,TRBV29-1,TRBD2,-,TGCAGCGTTGTAGGCGTAGGCGGGAGGTCATCCTACGAGCAGTACTTC,CSVVGVGGRSSYEQYF
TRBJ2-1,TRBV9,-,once,TGTGCCAGCAGCTTCTGGGAGAATGAGCAGTTCTTC,CASSFWENEQFF
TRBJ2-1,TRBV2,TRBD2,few,TGTGCCAGCAGTGGGGGCCGGGAGGATGAGCAGTTCTTC,CASSGGREDEQFF
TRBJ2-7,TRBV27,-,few,TGTGCCAGCAGTTTATCGACGGCAGGGGTCCCACAGTACTTC,CASSLSTAGVPQYF
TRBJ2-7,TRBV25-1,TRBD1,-,TGTGCCAGCAGTGTTCAGGGGGCGGGCAAGGTATCCTACGAGCAGTACTTC,CASSVQGAGKVSYEQYF
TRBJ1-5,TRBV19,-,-,TGTGCCAGTAGCGAAGCTGGGGGGGATCCAGGCAATCAGCCCCAGCATTTT,CASSEAGGDPGNQPQHF
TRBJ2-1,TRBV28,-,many,TGTGCCAGCAGGGTGCGGGGACCCCACAATGAGCAGTTCTTC,CASRVRGPHNEQFF
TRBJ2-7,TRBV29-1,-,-,TGCAGCGTTGAAATTTTGGACAGCTCTCCTGGCGAGCAGTACTTC,CSVEILDSSPGEQYF
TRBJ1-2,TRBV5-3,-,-,TGTGCCAGAAGCTTGGAACCCGGACAGAACTATGGCTACACCTTC,CARSLEPGQNYGYTF
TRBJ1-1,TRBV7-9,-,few,TGTGCCAGCAGCTTTGGTCAGGGCACTGAAGCTTTCTTT,CASSFGQGTEAFF
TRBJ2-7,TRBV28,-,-,TGTGCCAGCAGTTTACCCCGATTGGGGGAAAGTTTCCTTTCCTACGAGCAGTACTTC,CASSLPRLGESFLSYEQYF
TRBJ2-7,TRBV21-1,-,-,TGTGCCAGCAGCAAAGGGGAGAGCTACGAGCAGTACTTC,CASSKGESYEQYF
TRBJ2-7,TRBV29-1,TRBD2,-,TGCAGCGTTAGCCCCAGGGCGGGGGGCTACGAGCAGTACTTC,CSVSPRAGGYEQYF
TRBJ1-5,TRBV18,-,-,TGTGCCAGCTCACCACCGAACAGGCCTAGCAATCAGCCCCAGCATTTT,CASSPPNRPSNQPQHF
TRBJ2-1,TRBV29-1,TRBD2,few,TGCAGCGTGGAGGGACTAGCGGCTATATACAATGAGCAGTTCTTC,CSVEGLAAIYNEQFF
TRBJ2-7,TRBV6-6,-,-,TGTGCCAGCAGTTACATCGGGGCAAACTACGAGCAGTACTTC,CASSYIGANYEQYF
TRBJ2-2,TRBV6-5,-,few,TGTGCCAGCAGTTACTCGACAGGTTTCGACACCGGGGAGCTGTTTTTT,CASSYSTGFDTGELFF